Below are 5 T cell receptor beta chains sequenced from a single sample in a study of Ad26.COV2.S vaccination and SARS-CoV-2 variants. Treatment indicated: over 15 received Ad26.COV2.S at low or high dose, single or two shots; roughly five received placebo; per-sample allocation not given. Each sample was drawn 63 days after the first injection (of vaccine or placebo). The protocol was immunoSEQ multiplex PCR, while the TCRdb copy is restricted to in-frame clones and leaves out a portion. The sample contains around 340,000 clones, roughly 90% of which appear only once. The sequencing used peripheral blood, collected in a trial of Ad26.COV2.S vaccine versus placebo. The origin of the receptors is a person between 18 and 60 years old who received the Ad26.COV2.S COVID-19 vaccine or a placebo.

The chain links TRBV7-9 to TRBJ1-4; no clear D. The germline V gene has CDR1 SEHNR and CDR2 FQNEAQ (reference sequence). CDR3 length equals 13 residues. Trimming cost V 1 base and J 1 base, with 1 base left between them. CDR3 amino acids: CASSLGTNEKLFF. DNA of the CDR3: TGTGCCAGCAGCTTAGGAACTAATGAAAAACTGTTTTTT.

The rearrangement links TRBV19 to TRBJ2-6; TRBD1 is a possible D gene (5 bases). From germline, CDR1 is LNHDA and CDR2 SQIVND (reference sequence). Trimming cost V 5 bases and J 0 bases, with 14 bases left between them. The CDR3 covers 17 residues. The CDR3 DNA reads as TGTGCCAGTAGTCGGACACCTGACGGCTCTGGGGCCAACGTCCTGACTTTC. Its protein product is CASSRTPDGSGANVLTF.

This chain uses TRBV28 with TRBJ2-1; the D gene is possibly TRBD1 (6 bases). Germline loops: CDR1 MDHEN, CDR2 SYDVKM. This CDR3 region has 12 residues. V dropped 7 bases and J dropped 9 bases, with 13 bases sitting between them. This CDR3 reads CASTDFRGEQFF. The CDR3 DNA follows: TGTGCCAGCACCGATTTCAGGGGTGAGCAGTTCTTC.

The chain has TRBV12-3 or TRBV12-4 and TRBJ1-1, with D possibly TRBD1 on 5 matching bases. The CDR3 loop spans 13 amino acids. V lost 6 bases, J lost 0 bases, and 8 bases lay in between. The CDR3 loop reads CASSQTVNTEAFF. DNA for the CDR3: TGTGCCAGCAGCCAGACAGTGAACACTGAAGCTTTCTTT.

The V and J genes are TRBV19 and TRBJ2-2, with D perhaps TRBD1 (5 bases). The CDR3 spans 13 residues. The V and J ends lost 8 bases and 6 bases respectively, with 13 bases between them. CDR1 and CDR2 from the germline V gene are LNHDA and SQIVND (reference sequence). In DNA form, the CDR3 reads TGTGCCAGTGACCATTTAGGGGCCGGGGAGCTGTTTTTT. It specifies CASDHLGAGELFF. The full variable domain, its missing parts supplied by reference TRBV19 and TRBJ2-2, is DGGITQSPKYLFRKEGQNVTLSCEQNLNHDAMYWYRQDPGQGLRLIYYSQIVNDFQKGDIAEGYSVSREKKESFPLTVTSAQKNPTAFYLCASDHLGAGELFFGEGSRLTVL.